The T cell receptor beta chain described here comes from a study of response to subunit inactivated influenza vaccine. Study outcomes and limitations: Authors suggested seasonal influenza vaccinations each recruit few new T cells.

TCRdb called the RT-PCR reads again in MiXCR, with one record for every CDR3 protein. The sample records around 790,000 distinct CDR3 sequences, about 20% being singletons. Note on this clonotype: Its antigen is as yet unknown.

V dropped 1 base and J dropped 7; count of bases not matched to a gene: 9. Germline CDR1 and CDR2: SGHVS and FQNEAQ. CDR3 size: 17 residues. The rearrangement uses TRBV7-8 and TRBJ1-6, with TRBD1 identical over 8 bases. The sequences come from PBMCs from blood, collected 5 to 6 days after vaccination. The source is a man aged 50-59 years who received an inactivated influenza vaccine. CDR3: CASSLDSTGGRNSPLHF. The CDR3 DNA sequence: TGTGCCAGCAGCTTAGATTCCACAGGGGGTCGGAATTCACCCCTCCACTTT.